This paragraph covers one TCR beta chain sequence. The target antigen is unknown. The sample comes from a study of T cell responses to AZD1222 COVID-19 vaccine. Broader study findings: AZD1222 recipients seropositive at baseline numbered only six or seven.

The ends were cut back, 5 bases at V and 0 bases at J, with 17 bases in the middle. Germline V gene data show CDR1 as SGHTA and CDR2 as FQGNSA. The length of the CDR3 is 16 residues. The repertoire was sequenced with immunoSEQ multiplex PCR; TCRdb's copy has only in-frame clones and lacks some. The sample carries some 98,000 clones, roughly 88% recorded once. V and J are TRBV7-2 and TRBJ2-7, with D tentatively TRBD2 (7 bases). The receptor was isolated from an adult in good health. The source material was peripheral blood, sampled on day 0 of AZD1222 vaccination. This CDR3 reads CASSQGGVRSSYEQYF. CDR3 DNA sequence: TGTGCCAGCAGCCAAGGGGGGGTGAGAAGCTCCTACGAGCAGTACTTC.